These 18 T cell receptor beta chains were sequenced from one sample in a study of T cells expressing NK-cell markers. For each CDR3 protein, TCRdb gives one entry from its re-call of the 5' RACE reads, without DNA. There are about 460,000 distinct CDR3 sequences in the sample, with approximately 1.5% held by the top ten. The sample comprised blood T cells: a sorted CD56 or NKG2C T cell subset, CD4+ or CD8+ T cells, or bulk PBMC T cells (not recorded which). Receptors were obtained from a woman aged 50 to 65 in good health.

The V and J genes are TRBV5-1 and TRBJ2-2. This CDR3 contains 14 residues. The germline V gene encodes CDR1 SGHRS and CDR2 YFSETQ. CDR3 loop: CASSSDGNTGELFF.

V and J are TRBV3-1 and TRBJ2-3; TCRdb calls TRBD1, which cannot be checked without DNA. This CDR3 comprises 13 residues. Germline CDR1 reads LGHDT; CDR2 reads YNNKEL (reference sequence). The CDR3 protein is CASSLQGGHTQYF.

The chain joins TRBV20-1 to TRBJ2-3; absent DNA, TCRdb's TRBD2 call cannot be checked. Germline CDR1 is DFQATT and CDR2 is SNEGSKA (reference sequence). The CDR3 is 13 residues long. The CDR3 here is CSAGPRSTDTQYF.

The V gene is TRBV18, the J gene TRBJ1-1. The CDR3 loop spans 14 amino acids. Germline V gene lookup returns CDR1 KGHSH and CDR2 LQKENI. CDR3: CASSPGGTGTEAFF.

This chain connects TRBV11-3 to TRBJ2-1; the D call from TCRdb, TRBD2, cannot be confirmed without DNA. CDR3 length: 14 amino acids. Germline CDR1 reads SGHNT; CDR2 reads YENEEA. The CDR3 reads CASSLSGLLTPQFF.

The chain joins TRBV13 to TRBJ1-1; checking the TCRdb D call of TRBD1 is not possible without DNA. The germline V gene encodes CDR1 PRHDT and CDR2 FYEKMQ (reference sequence). This CDR3 is built from 14 residues. The CDR3 sequence: CASARTGTNTEAFF.

The chain employs TRBV4-1 and TRBJ2-6; the TCRdb D gene call, TRBD1, has no DNA to confirm it. Per germline, CDR1 MGHRA and CDR2 YSYEKL. The CDR3 loop spans 18 amino acids. The CDR3 sequence: CASSQVGTNPSGANVLTF.

The rearrangement links TRBV29-1 to TRBJ2-5. This CDR3 contains 12 residues. Germline V gene data show CDR1 as SQVTM and CDR2 as ANQGSEA. The CDR3 is CSVVVGLETQYF.

V usage is TRBV16 and J usage is TRBJ1-1; TCRdb's D call, TRBD1, is unchecked because there is no DNA. The germline CDR1 and CDR2 sequences are KGHSY and FQNENV. The CDR3 totals 15 residues. The CDR3 sequence is CASSQFQGAFTEAFF.

The rearrangement links TRBV6-5 to TRBJ2-1; TCRdb's D call, TRBD2, is unchecked because there is no DNA. Germline lookup yields CDR1 MNHEY and CDR2 SVGAGI. The CDR3 length is 19 residues. This CDR3 reads CASRLRWTSGLSSYNEQFF.

The rearrangement joins TRBV9 to TRBJ2-3; lacking DNA, the TRBD1 call made by TCRdb goes unchecked. The CDR3 sequence is 15 residues long. Looked up from germline, CDR1 is SGDLS and CDR2 is YYNGEE. The CDR3 loop is CASSPGLTATDTQYF.

This sequence joins TRBV5-1 and TRBJ2-3. Germline V gene lookup returns CDR1 SGHRS and CDR2 YFSETQ. This CDR3 region has 14 residues. The CDR3 loop is CASSTHAGPRTQYF.

The genes are TRBV2 and TRBJ2-2. Germline assignment: CDR1 SNHLY and CDR2 FYNNEI. The CDR3 contains 14 residues. CDR3 amino acids: CASSVRIEAGELFF. Full variable domain (rest looked up from reference TRBV2 and TRBJ2-2): EPEVTQTPSHQVTQMGQEVILRCVPISNHLYFYWYRQILGQKVEFLVSFYNNEISEKSEIFDDQFSVERPDGSNFTLKIRSTKLEDSAMYFCASSVRIEAGELFFGEGSRLTVL.

This CDR3 is CASRLDRGQGYTF. J is TRBJ1-2 and V is TRBV5-1; TCRdb's D gene call, TRBD1, goes unchecked for lack of DNA. This CDR3 has 13 residues. Germline values: CDR1 SGHRS, CDR2 YFSETQ.

This rearrangement joins TRBV20-1 to TRBJ1-2. The germline CDR1 and CDR2 sequences are DFQATT and SNEGSKA (reference sequence). CDR3 length: 13 amino acids. Here the CDR3 reads CSARDPARYGYTF.

The chain carries TRBV19 and TRBJ2-1; the TCRdb call, TRBD1, lacks DNA for checking. Germline CDR1 is LNHDA and CDR2 is SQIVND (reference sequence). The CDR3 consists of 15 residues. The CDR3 spells CARDHRERQFNEQFF.

The CDR3 sequence is CASSKTSGSRNEQFF. The chain is built from TRBV27 and TRBJ2-1; TCRdb lists TRBD2, though no DNA is available to test this call. Germline V gene sequence: CDR1 MNHEY, CDR2 SMNVEV (reference sequence). The CDR3 consists of 15 residues.

The rearrangement joins TRBV19 to TRBJ1-5; TCRdb returns TRBD1, unconfirmable since there is no DNA. The CDR3 spans 15 residues. The germline gives CDR1 LNHDA, CDR2 SQIVND (reference sequence). CDR3 residues: CASSLQGVGYQPQHF. Together with reference TRBV19 and TRBJ1-5, the CDR3 gives the full variable domain: DGGITQSPKYLFRKEGQNVTLSCEQNLNHDAMYWYRQDPGQGLRLIYYSQIVNDFQKGDIAEGYSVSREKKESFPLTVTSAQKNPTAFYLCASSLQGVGYQPQHFGDGTRLSIL.